This record covers a single TCR beta chain. Its target antigen remains unknown. Base qualities are not recorded, but no much larger clone differs from it by a single base. The donors were healthy, HIV-negative adults with no recently reported acute infections or vaccinations. All donors were Caucasian adults living in Nashville, Tennessee, USA. CD4+ T cells were enriched by magnetic negative selection, after which naive cells were positively selected on CD45RA and the negative fraction was taken as the memory subset. After blood collection by leukapheresis, PBMCs were isolated using Ficoll-Histopaque density gradient centrifugation and then cryopreserved in the vapor phase of liquid nitrogen. Purity and quantity of every magnetically sorted T cell population were checked by analytical flow cytometry. Genomic DNA was isolated from each sorted fraction and quantified by UV absorbance on a Nanodrop 2000c.

The sample originates from a study of shared clonotypes between healthy human individuals (TCRdb year 2020). Background on the whole study: The cohort comprised a couple of women and a few men aged 18 to 49 years. Per donor, three plates each were used for CD4 naive and CD4 memory, two for CD8 naive, and one for CD8 memory. Leukapheresis yielded between about 0.8 and 8.9 billion PBMCs per donor. To increase sequencing depth and limit assay-specific biases, TCR repertoire library preparation and sequencing were carried out by different laboratories using diverse techniques. To estimate repertoire size and how much clonotype sharing occurs between individuals, the study deeply sequenced the blood TCR repertoires of roughly 5 healthy adults. Findings and caveats that apply to the study as a whole: The small number of donors limited the genetic and exposure-history diversity represented. Sharing across several donors was observed for approximately 5% of naive CD4, 3% to 4% of naive CD8, 2% to 2.5% of memory CD4, and over 0.3% of memory CD8 clonotypes. Compared with non-shared clonotypes, clonotypes shared by all four sorted-subset donors had higher generation probabilities. Pairwise subsampling led to the expectation that sequencing depth would affect the degree of clonotype sharing among donors. Incomplete sequencing was indicated by rarefaction of sorted-subset datasets, despite the large sequencing depth. Naive subsets generally had larger estimated clonotype richness than memory subsets. Sampling was restricted to blood, and TCR repertoires in tissue are likely to differ from TCR repertoires in blood.

TCR CDR3 regions were amplified from genomic DNA by multiplex PCR using the deep immunoSEQ assay. Genomic DNA extracted from each cell subset was distributed evenly over all wells of several immunoSEQ 96-well plates, and each plate served as one replicate. For sorted subsets, approximately 190 ng genomic DNA, equal to some 28,000 T cell genomes, was loaded into each replicate PCR. Purified libraries were measured with a Qubit 3.0 fluorometer, size-checked on a Bioanalyzer 2100, and measured again with the KAPA Library Quantification kit. Every immunoSEQ 96-well plate was sequenced on a separate single-read 150-cycle Illumina NextSeq 550 flow cell. Processing in the source paper ran as follows. Because the immunoSEQ output included only junctional sequences and no quality scores, the filtering could not be the same as the filtering used for full-length reads. To assign V/J genes and CDR3, sequences were annotated against IMGT germline references using PyIR, a Python wrapper for IgBLAST v1.9. Any read was removed if the V/J assignment was weak (E-value above 1e-6), the CDR3 was missing, or the read contained stop codons, out-of-frame junctions, or ambiguous translated residues. V3J clonotypes were defined by identical inferred V gene, J gene, and CDR3 amino acid sequence. To compute the percentage overlap between repertoires, the number of shared unique clonotypes was divided by the size of the smaller repertoire. Richness of each repertoire was evaluated using RTK rarefaction, the Chao1 estimator, and Recon v2.1 estimates of unobserved clonotypes. Generation probabilities were computed with OLGA for all TCRbeta clonotypes obtained by the gDNA method from several donors. Held by TCRdb, this immuneACCESS table contains in-frame sequences only and omits some clones. Under half of the omission traces to an unresolved V gene where checked; the cause of the rest is unknown. V and J calls and clone size come straight from that table; D and trimming were deduced from the DNA. The sample includes over a million clones, with about 70% observed a single time. Of the sample, approximately 1.5% falls within the top ten clones.

The CDR1 and CDR2 encoded by the germline V gene (reference sequence) are LNHDA and SQIVND. V lost 9 bases and J lost 9 bases; the stretch between them is 8 bases long. The CDR3 covers 9 residues, taking in both the cysteine and the phenylalanine. The kept DNA is CDR3 alone, 27 bases in frame from the first base. The origin of this receptor is a young man in good health. The chain is encoded by TRBV19 joined to TRBJ2-5; no D gene call is confident. Sample: memory CD4+ T cells sorted from blood. The intended sense of this specimen's cell subset or site label: CD45RA-negative fraction. The bases read TGTGCCAGCCCGTGGGCCCAGTACTTC. Translated, it gives CASPWAQYF.